This T cell receptor beta chain emerged from a study of blood T cell repertoires in COVID-19. The wider study: Italy, Spain and the United States were the sources of the convalescent and acute COVID-19 samples. Sources were T cells, B-cell-depleted T cells, or PBMCs; the material itself was cDNA or gDNA.

This clone was seen more than once but under ten times. The same CDR3 can be traced to other DNA sequences in this sample. Assay: immunoSEQ multiplex PCR; the TCRdb copy retains only in-frame clones and omits some. Here the sample spans about 170,000 clones, more than 75% being singletons. This clonotype was obtained from a man between 50 and 59 years old who had recovered from COVID-19. Sequencing used peripheral blood.

The CDR3 DNA reads TGCAGCGTCCGGGACAGCTCCTACGAGCAGTACTTC. Translation: CSVRDSSYEQYF. The chain joins TRBV29-1 to TRBJ2-7; 7 bases align to TRBD1. CDR3 size: 12 residues. V shed 6 bases, J shed 0 bases, and the junction held 2 bases outside the gene matches. Germline V lookup: CDR1 SQVTM, CDR2 ANQGSEA.